The 31 T cell receptor beta chains presented below share a single source sample, sequenced in a study of T cell repertoires in cytomegalovirus infection. Their antigens remain unidentified. TCRdb passed the reads through MiXCR, listing each CDR3 protein once. The table has about 480,000 distinct CDR3 sequences, roughly a third seen once; the top ten hold 15% to 20%. This sample comprised cultured PBMCs, obtained from culture after CMV antigen stimulation. Source of these receptors: a human donor in good health (CMV status not recorded). Some clones in this sample may be carry-over from other donors' samples.

The V and J genes are TRBV10-2 and TRBJ1-1; 10 bases agree with TRBD1. Germline V gene sequence: CDR1 WSHSY, CDR2 SAAADI. V shed 6 bases and J 10 bases; nucleotides not matched to a gene: 5. This CDR3 is 12 amino acids long. The CDR3, as DNA: TGCGCCAGCAGGGGACAGGGGAGGGCAGCTTTCTTT. Protein product: CASRGQGRAAFF.

The table lists this clonotype with a few counts. CDR3 residues: CATSRDGTEAFF. CDR3 DNA: TGTGCCACCAGCAGAGATGGCACTGAAGCTTTCTTT. V gene TRBV15 combines with J gene TRBJ1-1; D remains ambiguous. CDR3 size: 12 residues. Germline CDR1 and CDR2: LNHNV and YYDKDF (reference sequence). V dropped 0 bases and J dropped 4 bases, with 3 bases sitting between them.

This clonotype was observed a few times. This chain links TRBV5-4 with TRBJ2-2, with TRBD1 matching 8 bases. V trimming: 3 bases; J trimming: 4 bases; junction bases outside the gene matches: 5. This CDR3 region has 15 residues. CDR1 and CDR2 from the germline V gene are SGHNT and YYREEE (reference sequence). CDR3 region: CASSWQGALTGELFF. Written as DNA, the CDR3 is TGTGCCAGCAGCTGGCAGGGGGCCCTCACCGGGGAGCTGTTTTTT.

The chain recombines TRBV6-2 or TRBV6-3 with TRBJ2-1, with 11 positions matching TRBD2. V was clipped by 8 bases and J by 10 bases; unmatched bases: 13. Germline loops: CDR1 MNHEY, CDR2 SVGEGT. The CDR3 sequence is 15 residues long. The CDR3 sequence is CASSGIAGGLREQFF. CDR3 DNA: TGTGCCAGCTCGGGGATAGCGGGAGGGCTTAGGGAGCAGTTCTTC.

This chain connects TRBV5-1 to TRBJ2-5, with 15 bases lining up with TRBD2. The germline V gene encodes CDR1 SGHRS and CDR2 YFSETQ. The CDR3 runs 17 residues. V gave up 0 bases and J gave up 4 bases; unmatched junction bases: 4. CDR3 in amino acids: CASSLVGLAGGRETQYF. CDR3 nucleotide sequence: TGCGCCAGCAGCTTGGTTGGACTAGCGGGAGGGAGAGAGACCCAGTACTTC.

The chain recombines TRBV18 with TRBJ1-2; D is unresolved. Trimming removed 5 bases from V and 3 bases from J, with 13 bases in between. CDR1 and CDR2 (germline): KGHSH, LQKENI. The CDR3 consists of 14 residues. The CDR3 here is CASSSPETYYGYTF. CDR3 sequence (DNA): TGTGCCAGCTCATCGCCCGAGACCTACTATGGCTACACCTTC.

The table lists this clonotype with many counts. The chain uses TRBV27 and TRBJ2-6; D might be TRBD2 (6 bases). Germline V gives CDR1 MNHEY, CDR2 SMNVEV (reference sequence). Trimming cost V 5 bases and J 5 bases, with 10 bases left between them. CDR3 length: 14 residues. This CDR3 reads CASSVAGRANVLTF. The CDR3 DNA reads as TGTGCCAGCAGTGTCGCGGGGAGGGCCAACGTCCTGACTTTC.

This clonotype was detected a few times. The J gene is TRBJ2-7, the V gene TRBV2; 7 bases agree with TRBD2. V was clipped by 6 bases and J by 4 bases; unmatched bases: 9. The length of the CDR3 is 14 residues. CDR1 is SNHLY and CDR2 is FYNNEI in the germline V gene. In DNA form, the CDR3 reads TGTGCCAGCAGCGAACGGGACTATGGTTACGAGCAGTACTTC. It specifies CASSERDYGYEQYF.

The chain joins TRBV10-3 to TRBJ2-3, with 8 bases lining up with TRBD2. This CDR3 region has 14 residues. The germline V gene has CDR1 ENHRY and CDR2 SYGVKD. With 6 bases clipped from V and 1 base from J, the junction kept 3 bases outside the gene matches. The CDR3 protein is CAIRPTSGTDTQYF. The DNA of the CDR3 is TGTGCCATCAGGCCGACTAGCGGCACAGATACGCAGTATTTT.

V is TRBV28 and J is TRBJ2-7, with TRBD1 matching over 9 bases. V was clipped by 5 bases and J by 3 bases; unmatched bases: 8. Germline V gives CDR1 MDHEN, CDR2 SYDVKM. The CDR3 is made up of 15 amino acids. CDR3 region: CASSTPGTGYYEQYV. The CDR3 DNA follows: TGTGCCAGCAGTACCCCCGGGACAGGGTACTACGAGCAGTACGTC.

The rearrangement uses TRBV4-3 and TRBJ1-1, with D possibly TRBD1 on 5 matching bases. The V end lost 0 bases, the J end lost 8 bases, and 16 bases lay between the germline ends. The CDR3 runs to 15 residues. Germline-derived CDR1 and CDR2 are LGHNA and YSLEER. The CDR3 protein is CASSQDLIQGLEAFF. Here the CDR3 DNA reads TGCGCCAGCAGCCAAGATCTTATCCAGGGCCTAGAAGCTTTCTTT.

This chain joins TRBV10-3 and TRBJ2-5, with TRBD2 as a possible D gene (5 bases). Trimming left V 0 bases short and J 5 bases short, with 13 bases between. Germline V gives CDR1 ENHRY, CDR2 SYGVKD. This CDR3 contains 15 residues. CDR3 DNA sequence: TGTGCCATCAGTGAGTCGCCGGCTAGCAGGGAGACCCAGTACTTC. This sequence encodes CAISESPASRETQYF.

The chain combines TRBV7-9 with TRBJ2-7; D is perhaps TRBD1 (6 bases). The CDR3 consists of 13 residues. V gave up 3 bases and J gave up 7 bases, with 13 bases separating them. Germline lookup yields CDR1 SEHNR and CDR2 FQNEAQ (reference sequence). CDR3 sequence reads: CASSFTGLREQYV. DNA for the CDR3: TGTGCCAGCAGCTTCACAGGGCTTAGGGAGCAGTACGTC.

The V call is TRBV7-9, the J call TRBJ1-5; unclear D gene. CDR3 length equals 13 residues. The germline CDR1 and CDR2 sequences are SEHNR and FQNEAQ (reference sequence). Trimming took off 5 bases at V and 7 bases at J, with 12 bases between the two ends. In DNA, the CDR3 is TGTGCCAGCAGCCCCCGTAGGGAGCAGCCCCAGCATTTT. This gives the protein CASSPRREQPQHF.

V and J are TRBV14 and TRBJ2-1; tentatively, D is TRBD2 (6 bases). Germline values: CDR1 SGHDN, CDR2 FVKESK. The CDR3 has 17 residues. The V end lost 2 bases, the J end lost 0 bases, and 14 bases lay between the germline ends. The CDR3 is CASSQTSLALSYNEQFF. Written as DNA, the CDR3 is TGTGCCAGCAGCCAAACTTCCCTAGCGCTCTCCTACAATGAGCAGTTCTTC.

The V call is TRBV4-3, the J call TRBJ2-7; TRBD1 might be the D (6 bases). The germline V gene encodes CDR1 LGHNA and CDR2 YSLEER. The V end was cut by 0 bases, the J end by 2 bases, with 11 bases between. The CDR3 is made up of 15 amino acids. The CDR3 coding sequence is TGCGCCAGCAGCCAAGACAGGGGAAGTCCCTACGAGCAGTACTTC. Residues: CASSQDRGSPYEQYF.

In its sample, this clonotype was seen once. The rearrangement links TRBV7-2 to TRBJ1-2, with 7 bases matching TRBD1. With 9 bases clipped from V and 4 bases from J, the junction kept 2 bases outside the gene matches. Germline V gene sequence: CDR1 SGHTA, CDR2 FQGNSA. This CDR3 spans 11 amino acids. The CDR3 DNA follows: TGTGCCAGACGGACAGGCTATGGCTACACCTTC. As protein: CARRTGYGYTF.

This clonotype was detected a few times. The chain uses TRBV27 and TRBJ2-3; 10 bases align to TRBD2. This CDR3 region has 15 residues. Per the germline V gene, CDR1 is MNHEY and CDR2 is SMNVEV (reference sequence). J was trimmed by 6 bases and V by 7 bases; bases with no gene match: 10. The CDR3 protein is CASTSRLAGGDTQYF. Written as DNA, the CDR3 is TGTGCCAGCACCTCCCGACTAGCGGGTGGGGATACGCAGTATTTT.

The rearrangement links TRBV7-2 to TRBJ2-5; TRBD2 is a possible D gene (6 bases). The CDR3 is 12 residues long. The germline V gene encodes CDR1 SGHTA and CDR2 FQGNSA. V was clipped by 6 bases and J by 7 bases, with 12 bases between them. CDR3 residues: CASSWDSGTQYF. CDR3 nucleotide sequence: TGTGCCAGCAGTTGGGACTCTGGGACCCAGTACTTC.

A single count supports this clonotype. V is TRBV6-2 or TRBV6-3 and J is TRBJ2-7; D remains ambiguous. The germline CDR1 and CDR2 sequences are MNHEY and SVGEGT. This CDR3 has 13 amino acids. The V end was cut by 7 bases, the J end by 3 bases, with 13 bases between. CDR3 nucleotide sequence: TGTGCCAGCACGAGTGGTCTCCACTACGAGCAGTACGTC. Residues: CASTSGLHYEQYV.

This clonotype was found a few times. V gene TRBV7-6 combines with J gene TRBJ2-1; TRBD2 might be the D (5 bases). Per germline, CDR1 SGHVS and CDR2 FNYEAQ. The CDR3 loop spans 13 amino acids. Trimming removed 1 base at V and 14 bases at J, with 15 bases between. DNA for the CDR3: TGTGCCAGCAGCTTAGTAGACTCCACGGAGGAGTTCTTC. Amino acids: CASSLVDSTEEFF.

Only a few counts were recorded for this clonotype. The chain joins TRBV27 to TRBJ2-7; 7 bases agree with TRBD2. J lost 4 bases, V lost 3 bases, and 3 bases had no gene match. The CDR3 has 13 amino acids. The germline CDR1 and CDR2 sequences are MNHEY and SMNVEV (reference sequence). The CDR3, as DNA: TGTGCCAGCAGTTTCCAGCGGGGTTACGAGCAGTACTTC. Amino acids: CASSFQRGYEQYF.

This chain joins TRBV5-6 and TRBJ2-3, with TRBD1 identical over 7 bases. The V segment lost 3 bases and the J segment 2 bases; nucleotides outside the gene matches: 18. From germline, CDR1 is SGHDT and CDR2 YYEEEE. The CDR3 loop spans 19 amino acids. The CDR3: CASSSFKVDREILTDTQYF. DNA of the CDR3: TGTGCCAGCAGCTCATTCAAGGTTGACAGGGAGATCCTCACAGATACGCAGTATTTT.

This clonotype was observed a handful of times. The chain carries TRBV11-1 and TRBJ2-5, with unresolved D. The length of the CDR3 is 16 residues. Germline V gives CDR1 SGHAT, CDR2 FQDESV (reference sequence). V lost 1 base and J 5 bases, leaving 17 bases between the germline ends. The CDR3 sequence: CASSLGGGQVRETQYF. CDR3 DNA: TGTGCCAGCAGCTTAGGCGGCGGCCAGGTTCGGGAGACCCAGTACTTC.

The chain recombines TRBV4-3 with TRBJ2-7; 9 bases fit TRBD2. Germline CDR1 and CDR2: LGHNA and YSLEER. V dropped 3 bases and J dropped 4; count of bases not matched to a gene: 10. CDR3 length: 16 amino acids. Here the CDR3 reads CASSHYISGRKYEQYF. For the CDR3, the DNA is TGCGCCAGCAGCCATTACATTAGCGGGAGAAAATACGAGCAGTACTTC.

This sequence joins TRBV10-3 and TRBJ2-7, with 13 nucleotides matching TRBD2. The CDR3 length is 18 residues. J was trimmed by 6 bases and V by 6 bases; bases with no gene match: 17. The germline V gene has CDR1 ENHRY and CDR2 SYGVKD. The CDR3 nucleotides read TGTGCCATCAGGGAGACAGGGACTAGCGGGGCCCGCCAGCTCGAGCAGTACTTC. It yields the protein CAIRETGTSGARQLEQYF.

This clonotype was counted only a few times. This rearrangement joins TRBV5-1 to TRBJ2-1; 9 bases match TRBD2. V dropped 4 bases and J dropped 11; count of bases not matched to a gene: 13. The CDR3 sequence is 15 residues long. Germline V gene sequence: CDR1 SGHRS, CDR2 YFSETQ. This chain's CDR3 is CASSPGAGGEVQQFF. CDR3 nucleotides: TGCGCCAGCAGCCCAGGAGCGGGAGGCGAAGTTCAGCAGTTCTTC. Full variable domain (rest looked up from reference TRBV5-1 and TRBJ2-1): KAGVTQTPRYLIKTRGQQVTLSCSPISGHRSVSWYQQTPGQGLQFLFEYFSETQRNKGNFPGRFSGRQFSNSRSEMNVSTLELGDSALYLCASSPGAGGEVQQFFGPGTRLTVL.

The rearrangement joins TRBV7-8 to TRBJ1-2, with a possible D match to TRBD1 (5 bases). The length of the CDR3 is 15 residues. V lost 5 bases and J lost 2, with 15 bases in between. CDR1 is SGHVS and CDR2 is FQNEAQ in the germline V gene. CDR3 protein: CASSPPEGRNYGYTF. For the CDR3, the DNA is TGTGCCAGCAGCCCGCCCGAGGGGCGCAACTATGGCTACACCTTC.

This clonotype was recorded a few times. The J gene is TRBJ1-5, the V gene TRBV4-1, with D possibly TRBD1 on 5 matching bases. The CDR3 has 15 amino acids. Trimming left V 0 bases short and J 9 bases short, with 15 bases between. CDR1 and CDR2 from the germline V gene are MGHRA and YSYEKL. The CDR3 nucleotides read TGCGCCAGCAGCCAAGAAGGGACGGGAGGACGGCCCCAGCATTTT. This translates into CASSQEGTGGRPQHF.

This clonotype turned up a few times. The V and J genes are TRBV5-4 and TRBJ2-3, with TRBD2 matching 11 bases. The CDR3 contains 16 residues. The ends lost 5 bases at V and 1 base at J; junction bases unmatched: 6. Germline V gene sequence: CDR1 SGHNT, CDR2 YYREEE (reference sequence). In DNA form, the CDR3 reads TGTGCCAGCAGACCTGGGACTAGCGGTCGCACAGATACGCAGTATTTT. It encodes CASRPGTSGRTDTQYF.

The J gene is TRBJ2-1, the V gene TRBV6-2 or TRBV6-3, with 12 bases fitting TRBD2. V lost 6 bases to trimming and J lost 9 bases; unmatched junction nucleotides: 9. This CDR3 region has 15 residues. Per the germline V gene, CDR1 is MNHEY and CDR2 is SVGEGT. The CDR3 reads CASSPSGRVSSEQFF. Here the CDR3 DNA reads TGTGCCAGCAGCCCTAGCGGGAGGGTTTCTAGTGAGCAGTTCTTC.